Listed below are T cell receptor beta chains from one sample, sequenced in a study of T cell responses to AZD1222 COVID-19 vaccine. TCRdb's table, derived via immunoSEQ multiplex PCR, lists solely in-frame clones and lacks some. The table lists around 56,000 clones, roughly 90% of them singletons. The sequencing here drew on peripheral blood, taken 28 days after the second AZD1222 dose. These receptors originate from an adult who received the AZD1222 COVID-19 vaccine. The CDR3 runs from the conserved cysteine through the conserved F or W. Each record gives: D gene, J gene, V gene, clone size, CDR3 protein, CDR3 DNA. The D gene is left open where the match is weak. Only some rows state a clone size, as once, few, many or a class for expanded clones.

>.|TRBJ2-1|TRBV4-1|.
CASSQEGRGEQFF
TGCGCCAGCAGCCAAGAAGGAAGGGGTGAGCAGTTCTTC
>.|TRBJ2-3|TRBV30|once
CAWSYRADTQYF
TGTGCCTGGAGTTATAGAGCAGATACGCAGTATTTT
>TRBD1|TRBJ1-5|TRBV5-5|.
CASSLSGQGRYQPQHF
TGTGCCAGCAGCTTGTCGGGACAGGGGAGGTATCAGCCCCAGCATTTT
>.|TRBJ1-5|TRBV29-1|.
CSVLSGSNQPQHF
TGCAGCGTTCTCAGCGGCAGCAATCAGCCCCAGCATTTT
>.|TRBJ1-2|TRBV7-8|.
CASSLAGEEGYTF
TGTGCCAGCAGCTTAGCTGGGGAGGAAGGCTACACCTTC
>TRBD1|TRBJ1-2|TRBV7-8|.
CASSLGTGAGYTF
TGTGCCAGCAGCTTAGGGACAGGGGCCGGCTACACCTTC
>TRBD2|TRBJ2-7|TRBV10-3|.
CAISEASGSRSYEQYF
TGTGCCATCAGTGAAGCTAGCGGGAGTCGTTCCTACGAGCAGTACTTC
>.|TRBJ1-2|TRBV30|.
CAWNRWNYGYTF
TGTGCCTGGAATCGGTGGAACTATGGCTACACCTTC
>TRBD2|TRBJ2-7|TRBV6-2/TRBV6-3|.
CASTPRGGLTYEQYF
TGTGCCAGCACCCCCCGGGGAGGGCTAACCTACGAGCAGTACTTC
>.|TRBJ2-2|TRBV4-1|.
CASSQVVAPTGELFF
TGCGCCAGCAGCCAAGTTGTGGCACCCACCGGGGAGCTGTTTTTT
>TRBD2|TRBJ2-1|TRBV2|.
CASSEDGGGPYNEQFF
TGTGCCAGCAGTGAAGATGGGGGAGGGCCCTACAATGAGCAGTTCTTC
>.|TRBJ1-5|TRBV6-1|.
CASSEAGGRNQPQHF
TGTGCCAGCAGTGAAGCAGGGGGTCGCAATCAGCCCCAGCATTTT
>TRBD1|TRBJ1-5|TRBV19|.
CASTTSPGGSNQPQHF
TGTGCCAGTACTACGTCTCCAGGGGGTAGCAATCAGCCCCAGCATTTT
>.|TRBJ1-5|TRBV3-1/TRBV3-2|.
CASSQDTASRWPQHF
TGTGCCAGCAGCCAAGATACGGCATCACGTTGGCCCCAGCATTTT
>.|TRBJ2-7|TRBV7-2|.
CASSSGGARASYEQYF
TGTGCCAGCAGTTCAGGGGGGGCTAGAGCATCCTACGAGCAGTACTTC
>TRBD2|TRBJ2-1|TRBV2|.
CASSVGLAGGNEQFF
TGTGCCAGCAGTGTAGGGCTAGCGGGAGGTAATGAGCAGTTCTTC
>TRBD2|TRBJ2-7|TRBV10-1|.
CASSLAGGPDEQYF
TGCGCCAGCAGTCTAGCGGGAGGGCCCGACGAGCAGTACTTC
>.|TRBJ1-1|TRBV19|.
CASSISRNTEAFF
TGTGCCAGTAGTATCAGCAGGAACACTGAAGCTTTCTTT
>.|TRBJ2-3|TRBV7-8|.
CASLRPYTDTQYF
TGTGCCAGCTTGCGGCCGTACACAGATACGCAGTATTTT
>.|TRBJ1-1|TRBV6-5|.
CASSYSKGSGNTEAFF
TGTGCCAGCAGTTACTCTAAGGGGTCGGGGAACACTGAAGCTTTCTTT
>TRBD1|TRBJ2-5|TRBV15|.
CATTSDRGETQYF
TGTGCCACCACTTCGGACAGGGGCGAGACCCAGTACTTC
>.|TRBJ1-3|TRBV10-3|.
CASRNGVSGNTIYF
TGTGCCAGCCGAAATGGAGTCTCTGGAAACACCATATATTTT
>TRBD1|TRBJ1-5|TRBV28|.
CASSLGSGGISNQPQHF
TGTGCCAGCAGTTTAGGATCAGGGGGAATTAGCAATCAGCCCCAGCATTTT
>TRBD1|TRBJ1-1|TRBV10-2|.
CASRVGDRDTEAFF
TGCGCCAGCAGGGTAGGGGACAGGGACACTGAAGCTTTCTTT
>.|TRBJ2-3|TRBV5-6|once
CASSLYHGLSTDTQYF
TGTGCCAGCAGCCTTTACCACGGTCTGAGCACAGATACGCAGTATTTT
>TRBD1|TRBJ2-5|TRBV2|.
CASKRRRQGAILETQYF
TGTGCCAGCAAACGTAGGAGACAGGGGGCCATTCTGGAGACCCAGTACTTC
>TRBD1|TRBJ1-6|TRBV3-1/TRBV3-2|.
CASSQGRGDRGPNSPLHF
TGTGCCAGCAGCCAGGGTCGGGGGGACAGGGGTCCGAATTCACCCCTCCACTTT
>TRBD2|TRBJ2-1|TRBV7-2|.
CASTELAGVGEQFF
TGTGCCAGCACGGAACTAGCGGGAGTGGGTGAGCAGTTCTTC
>.|TRBJ2-1|TRBV11-2|.
CASSLGVVNEQFF
TGTGCCAGCAGCTTAGGAGTAGTCAATGAGCAGTTCTTC
>.|TRBJ1-6|TRBV19|.
CASRVSSYNSPLHF
TGTGCCAGTAGGGTGAGCTCCTATAATTCACCCCTCCACTTT
>.|TRBJ2-6|TRBV21-1|.
CASSNGAAGAGANVLTF
TGTGCCAGCAGCAATGGAGCTGCGGGGGCTGGGGCCAACGTCCTGACTTTC
>TRBD1|TRBJ1-4|TRBV7-2|.
CASSPAGTGGEKLFF
TGTGCCAGCAGCCCTGCCGGGACAGGGGGCGAAAAACTGTTTTTT
>TRBD2|TRBJ2-1|TRBV19|.
CASSRTSGRAYNEQFF
TGTGCCAGTAGTAGGACTAGCGGGAGGGCTTACAATGAGCAGTTCTTC
>.|TRBJ2-5|TRBV11-1|.
CASSLDTGRETQYF
TGTGCCAGCAGCTTAGATACGGGAAGGGAGACCCAGTACTTC
>.|TRBJ1-1|TRBV18|.
CASSPPGRNTEAFF
TGTGCCAGCTCACCACCAGGAAGAAACACTGAAGCTTTCTTT
>.|TRBJ2-7|TRBV7-9|.
CASSSQGYEQYF
TGTGCCAGCAGCTCTCAGGGCTACGAGCAGTACTTC
>TRBD2|TRBJ2-7|TRBV7-9|.
CASSPTGAGGLFDSYEQYF
TGTGCCAGCAGCCCAACGGGTGCGGGAGGGCTCTTTGACTCCTACGAGCAGTACTTC
>TRBD1|TRBJ1-6|TRBV30|.
CAWRTPGQGPNSPLHF
TGTGCCTGGAGGACCCCGGGACAGGGACCTAATTCACCCCTCCACTTT
>.|TRBJ1-6|TRBV30|.
CAWSPPLGDSPLHF
TGTGCCTGGAGTCCTCCATTAGGGGATTCACCCCTCCACTTT
>TRBD2|TRBJ2-3|TRBV2|.
CASSDATQREGTDTQYF
TGTGCCAGCAGTGATGCGACCCAGCGGGAGGGAACAGATACGCAGTATTTT
>TRBD2|TRBJ2-5|TRBV5-4|.
CASSAAGGTETQYF
TGTGCCAGCAGCGCAGCGGGAGGGACGGAGACCCAGTACTTC